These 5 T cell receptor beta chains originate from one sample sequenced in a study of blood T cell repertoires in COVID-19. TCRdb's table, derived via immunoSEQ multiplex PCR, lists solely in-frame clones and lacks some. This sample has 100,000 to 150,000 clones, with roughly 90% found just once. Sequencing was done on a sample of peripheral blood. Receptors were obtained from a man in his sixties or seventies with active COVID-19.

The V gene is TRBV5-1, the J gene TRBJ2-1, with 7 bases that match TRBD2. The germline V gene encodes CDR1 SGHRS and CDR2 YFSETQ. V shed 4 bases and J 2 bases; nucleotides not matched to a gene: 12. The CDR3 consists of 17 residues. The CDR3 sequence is CASSHGEGLRAYNEQFF. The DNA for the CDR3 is TGCGCCAGCAGCCACGGGGAGGGCCTGCGGGCCTACAATGAGCAGTTCTTC.

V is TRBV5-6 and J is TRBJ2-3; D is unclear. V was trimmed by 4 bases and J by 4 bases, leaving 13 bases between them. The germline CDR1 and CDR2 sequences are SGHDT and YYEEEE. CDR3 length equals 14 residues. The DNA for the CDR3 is TGTGCCAGCAGCCCGAAAAGGAGCGCAGATACGCAGTATTTT. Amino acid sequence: CASSPKRSADTQYF.

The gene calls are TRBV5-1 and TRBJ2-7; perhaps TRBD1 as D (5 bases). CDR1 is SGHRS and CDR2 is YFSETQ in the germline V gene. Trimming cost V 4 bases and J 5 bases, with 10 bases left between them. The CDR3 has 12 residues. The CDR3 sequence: CASSPPGNEQYF. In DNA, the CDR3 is TGCGCCAGCAGCCCCCCAGGGAACGAGCAGTACTTC. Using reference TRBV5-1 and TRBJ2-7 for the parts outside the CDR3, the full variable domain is KAGVTQTPRYLIKTRGQQVTLSCSPISGHRSVSWYQQTPGQGLQFLFEYFSETQRNKGNFPGRFSGRQFSNSRSEMNVSTLELGDSALYLCASSPPGNEQYFGPGTRLTVT.

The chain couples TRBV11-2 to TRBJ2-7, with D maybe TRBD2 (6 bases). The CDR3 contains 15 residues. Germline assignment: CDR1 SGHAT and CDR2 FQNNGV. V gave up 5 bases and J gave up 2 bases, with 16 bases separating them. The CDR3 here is CASSTEGQGPYEQYF. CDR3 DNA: TGTGCCAGCAGCACGGAGGGGCAGGGCCCCTACGAGCAGTACTTC. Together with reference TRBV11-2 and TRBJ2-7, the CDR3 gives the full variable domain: EAGVAQSPRYKIIEKRQSVAFWCNPISGHATLYWYQQILGQGPKLLIQFQNNGVVDDSQLPKDRFSAERLKGVDSTLKIQPAKLEDSAVYLCASSTEGQGPYEQYFGPGTRLTVT.

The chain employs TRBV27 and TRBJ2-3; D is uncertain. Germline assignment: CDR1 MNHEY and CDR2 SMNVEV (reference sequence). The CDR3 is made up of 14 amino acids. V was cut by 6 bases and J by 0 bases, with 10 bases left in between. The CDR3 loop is CASRPLTSTDTQYF. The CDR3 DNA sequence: TGTGCCAGCAGGCCCCTTACTAGCACAGATACGCAGTATTTT.